What follows are 17 T cell receptor beta chains derived from one specimen sequenced in a study of technical replicates of blood from several donors. Produced via immunoSEQ multiplex PCR; TCRdb's table is partial and in-frame only. Of approximately 99,000 clones in the sample, roughly 96% were seen once. Sequencing was carried out using T cells isolated from PBMCs. These receptors came from a human donor in good health.

The genes are TRBV7-6 and TRBJ1-3; D is uncertain. Germline CDR1 reads SGHVS; CDR2 reads FNYEAQ. Trimming took 3 bases from V and 1 from J, leaving 4 bases between them. This CDR3 is built from 13 residues. CDR3 sequence: CASSFQSGNTIYF. The DNA of the CDR3 is TGTGCCAGCAGCTTCCAGTCTGGAAACACCATATATTTT. Full variable domain (rest looked up from reference TRBV7-6 and TRBJ1-3): GAGVSQSPRYKVTKRGQDVALRCDPISGHVSLYWYRQALGQGPEFLTYFNYEAQQDKSGLPNDRFSAERPEGSISTLTIQRTEQRDSAMYRCASSFQSGNTIYFGEGSWLTVV.

In this sample, this clone turned up once. The V and J genes are TRBV5-4 and TRBJ2-7; TRBD2 might be the D (5 bases). Per germline, CDR1 SGHNT and CDR2 YYREEE (reference sequence). The V and J ends lost 3 bases and 2 bases respectively, with 12 bases between them. The CDR3 spans 14 residues. CDR3 nucleotides: TGTGCCAGCAGCTCGGACGGGGATCCCTACGAGCAGTACTTC. Encoded protein: CASSSDGDPYEQYF.

The V call is TRBV27, the J call TRBJ2-6; possibly TRBD1 for D (5 bases). Trimming removed 1 base from V and 0 bases from J, with 16 bases in between. Germline CDR1 is MNHEY and CDR2 is SMNVEV (reference sequence). There are 19 residues in the CDR3. CDR3 region: CASSLLPPKTDSGANVLTF. CDR3 nucleotide sequence: TGTGCCAGCAGTTTATTACCTCCCAAGACAGACTCTGGGGCCAACGTCCTGACTTTC.

The genes are TRBV18 and TRBJ2-5; D uncertain. Germline V gene lookup returns CDR1 KGHSH and CDR2 LQKENI. The CDR3 has 14 residues. The V end lost 1 base, the J end lost 1 base, and 7 bases lay between the germline ends. The CDR3 reads CASSPLASQETQYF. The CDR3 region has the DNA TGTGCCAGCTCACCACTAGCCTCCCAAGAGACCCAGTACTTC.

This chain uses TRBV7-2 with TRBJ2-7, with D maybe TRBD1 (6 bases). The CDR3 has 16 residues. V dropped 1 base and J dropped 3 bases, with 16 bases sitting between them. From germline, CDR1 is SGHTA and CDR2 FQGNSA. CDR3 residues: CASSLEQGRSHYEQYF. CDR3 bases: TGTGCCAGCAGCTTAGAACAGGGACGGTCCCACTACGAGCAGTACTTC.

This sequence joins TRBV6-5 and TRBJ1-3; no definite D call. Trimming pared 8 bases from V and 4 bases from J, leaving 9 bases between. Looked up from germline, CDR1 is MNHEY and CDR2 is SVGAGI. CDR3 length: 12 residues. The CDR3: CASRGNGNTIYF. The CDR3 nucleotides read TGTGCCAGCCGGGGTAACGGAAACACCATATATTTT.

The V gene is TRBV5-1, the J gene TRBJ2-2; a possible D gene is TRBD2 (5 bases). The ends were cut back, 0 bases at V and 5 bases at J, with 11 bases in the middle. The length of the CDR3 is 15 residues. Germline CDR1 reads SGHRS; CDR2 reads YFSETQ. CDR3: CASSLEGVGTGELFF. The CDR3 DNA is TGCGCCAGCAGCTTGGAGGGAGTAGGGACCGGGGAGCTGTTTTTT.

The gene calls are TRBV6-1 and TRBJ2-3; D perhaps matches TRBD2 (5 bases). The CDR3 runs to 13 residues. V dropped 3 bases and J dropped 3 bases, with 7 bases sitting between them. Germline CDR1 and CDR2: MNHNS and SASEGT. CDR3 nucleotide sequence: TGTGCCAGCAGTGACCCGGGAACAGATACGCAGTATTTT. Residues: CASSDPGTDTQYF.

The J gene is TRBJ2-7, the V gene TRBV28; 11 nucleotides agree with TRBD1. The CDR3 sequence is 16 residues long. Looked up from germline, CDR1 is MDHEN and CDR2 is SYDVKM. The V gene end was trimmed by 5 bases and the J gene end by 7 bases; junction bases not matched to a gene: 13. The CDR3 region has the DNA TGTGCCAGCAGTCGACCGCTAGGACAGGGGGCGCGAGAGCAGTACTTC. It encodes CASSRPLGQGAREQYF.

The chain combines TRBV11-2 with TRBJ1-2; weak D call: TRBD1 (5 bases). This CDR3 has 14 amino acids. Per germline, CDR1 SGHAT and CDR2 FQNNGV. V was trimmed by 5 bases and J by 4 bases, leaving 14 bases between them. CDR3 bases: TGTGCCAGCAGCATGGTGACAGACGGCTATGGCTACACCTTC. The encoded protein is CASSMVTDGYGYTF.

V usage is TRBV13 and J usage is TRBJ2-7; D possibly corresponds to TRBD1 (5 bases). The V and J ends lost 0 bases and 2 bases respectively, with 8 bases between them. Germline CDR1 PRHDT, CDR2 FYEKMQ (reference sequence). The CDR3 is made up of 14 amino acids. DNA for the CDR3: TGTGCCAGCAGCTTAGGAGGGGTTCCCTACGAGCAGTACTTC. Translated, it gives CASSLGGVPYEQYF.

The J gene is TRBJ2-5, the V gene TRBV5-1, with D possibly TRBD2 on 5 matching bases. The CDR3 sequence is 14 residues long. The V gene lost 4 bases and the J gene lost 5 bases, with 15 bases spanning the gap. The germline CDR1 and CDR2 sequences are SGHRS and YFSETQ. CDR3 nucleotide sequence: TGCGCCAGCAGCCCTCGGACTCCTCAGGAGACCCAGTACTTC. The encoded protein is CASSPRTPQETQYF.

The rearrangement links TRBV11-1 to TRBJ1-3; D unclear. The CDR3 totals 17 residues. Germline-derived CDR1 and CDR2 are SGHAT and FQDESV (reference sequence). The V end lost 1 base, the J end lost 4 bases, and 17 bases lay between the germline ends. The CDR3 here is CASSLEYKSASGNTIYF. The CDR3 DNA reads TGTGCCAGCAGCTTAGAGTACAAGTCCGCTTCCGGAAACACCATATATTTT.

The chain couples TRBV4-1 to TRBJ2-2; 14 bases are a match to TRBD2. With V trimmed by 4 bases and J by 0 bases, 10 bases remained unmatched. CDR1 is MGHRA and CDR2 is YSYEKL in the germline V gene. The CDR3 is 20 amino acids. This CDR3 is CASSPNRLAGGPANTGELFF. The CDR3 DNA sequence: TGCGCCAGCAGCCCGAATCGACTAGCGGGAGGGCCAGCGAACACCGGGGAGCTGTTTTTT.

The chain has TRBV19 and TRBJ2-2, with TRBD2 matching 8 bases. The J segment lost 2 bases and the V segment lost 5 bases, leaving 7 bases of the junction unmatched. This CDR3 is 16 amino acids long. Germline V gene sequence: CDR1 LNHDA, CDR2 SQIVND (reference sequence). CDR3 DNA: TGTGCCAGTAGTCGCGTTAGCGGGATCAACACCGGGGAGCTGTTTTTT. This codes for CASSRVSGINTGELFF.

V usage is TRBV28 and J usage is TRBJ2-1, with TRBD2 matching 11 bases. J was trimmed by 3 bases and V by 9 bases; bases with no gene match: 4. This CDR3 spans 14 amino acids. Germline values: CDR1 MDHEN, CDR2 SYDVKM. Written as DNA, the CDR3 is TGTGCCAGTGGGGGACTAGCGGACTACAATGAGCAGTTCTTC. This translates into CASGGLADYNEQFF. The complete variable domain, with remaining parts taken from reference TRBV28 and TRBJ2-1, reads DVKVTQSSRYLVKRTGEKVFLECVQDMDHENMFWYRQDPGLGLRLIYFSYDVKMKEKGDIPEGYSVSREKKERFSLILESASTNQTSMYLCASGGLADYNEQFFGPGTRLTVL.

This chain links TRBV5-1 with TRBJ2-2, with 8 bases aligning to TRBD1. CDR1 SGHRS and CDR2 YFSETQ come from the germline V gene. The CDR3 length is 15 residues. Trimming took 1 base from V and 4 from J; bases not matched to a gene: 3. CDR3 in DNA: TGCGCCAGCAGCTTGCGGGGGACAGGCACCGGGGAGCTGTTTTTT. It translates to CASSLRGTGTGELFF.